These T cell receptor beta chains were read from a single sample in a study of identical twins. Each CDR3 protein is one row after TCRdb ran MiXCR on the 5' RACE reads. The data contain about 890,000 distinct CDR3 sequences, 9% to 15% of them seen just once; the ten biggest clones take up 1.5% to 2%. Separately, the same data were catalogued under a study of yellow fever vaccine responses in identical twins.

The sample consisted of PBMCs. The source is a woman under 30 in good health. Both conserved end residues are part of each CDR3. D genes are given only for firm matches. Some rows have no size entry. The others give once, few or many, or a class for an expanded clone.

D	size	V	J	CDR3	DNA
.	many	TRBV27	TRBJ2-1	CASSLGTPSYNEQFF	TGTGCCAGCAGTCTCGGGACACCCTCCTACAATGAGCAGTTCTTC
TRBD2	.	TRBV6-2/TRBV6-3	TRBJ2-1	CASSYQVGSGEQFF	TGTGCCAGCAGTTACCAAGTTGGTAGCGGGGAACAGTTCTTC
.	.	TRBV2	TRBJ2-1	CASSEALRSGGNEQFF	TGTGCCAGCAGTGAAGCGCTTCGCAGCGGCGGGAATGAGCAGTTCTTC
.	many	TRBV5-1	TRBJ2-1	CASSLAGPPGPNKATGYNEQFF	TGCGCCAGCAGCTTGGCCGGGCCTCCGGGACCAAATAAGGCGACTGGCTACAATGAGCAGTTCTTC
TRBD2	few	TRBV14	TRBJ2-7	CASSQGTSGRVDEQYF	TGTGCCAGCAGCCAAGGGACTAGCGGGAGAGTTGACGAGCAGTACTTC
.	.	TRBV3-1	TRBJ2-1	CASSQSPGPNEQFF	TGTGCCAGCAGCCAATCACCAGGGCCCAATGAGCAGTTCTTC
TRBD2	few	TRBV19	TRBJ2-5	CASSKRTSGPETQYF	TGTGCCAGTAGTAAGAGGACTAGCGGGCCAGAGACCCAGTACTTC
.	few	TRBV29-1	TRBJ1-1	CSASRITRRANTEAFF	TGCAGCGCTAGTCGAATAACCCGTCGGGCGAACACTGAAGCTTTCTTT
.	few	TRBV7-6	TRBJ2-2	CASSSGGPSGELFF	TGTGCCAGCAGCTCCGGGGGGCCTTCCGGGGAGCTGTTTTTT
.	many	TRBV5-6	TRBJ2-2	CASSETGELFF	TGTGCCAGCAGCGAAACAGGGGAGCTGTTTTTT
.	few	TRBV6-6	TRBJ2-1	CASRQRNEQFF	TGTGCCAGCAGACAACGCAATGAGCAGTTCTTC
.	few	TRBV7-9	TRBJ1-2	CASDGVNYGYTF	TGTGCCAGCGACGGGGTTAACTATGGCTACACCTTC
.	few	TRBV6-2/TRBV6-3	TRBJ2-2	CASTRLQLNTGELFF	TGTGCCAGCACCCGACTGCAATTGAACACCGGGGAGCTGTTTTTT
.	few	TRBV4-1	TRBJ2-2	CASSQNTGNTGELFF	TGCGCCAGCAGCCAAAACACAGGGAACACCGGGGAGCTGTTTTTT
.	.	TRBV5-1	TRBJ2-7	CASILRYEQYF	TGCGCCAGCATCCTACGCTACGAGCAGTACTTC
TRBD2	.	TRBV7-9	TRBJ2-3	CASSPPERGLSDTQYF	TGTGCCAGCAGCCCCCCGGAGCGGGGGCTTTCCGATACGCAGTATTTT
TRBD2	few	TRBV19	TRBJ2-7	CASSIKRTSVYEQYF	TGTGCCAGTAGTATCAAAAGGACTAGCGTCTACGAGCAGTACTTC
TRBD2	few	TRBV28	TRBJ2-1	CASSKTSGSSSYNEQFF	TGTGCCAGCAGCAAGACTAGCGGTTCCAGCTCCTACAATGAGCAGTTCTTC
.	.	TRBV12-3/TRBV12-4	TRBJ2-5	CASSFNSGWETQYF	TGTGCCAGCAGTTTTAATTCGGGTTGGGAGACCCAGTACTTC
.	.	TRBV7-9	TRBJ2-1	CASSLQGSPEQFF	TGTGCCAGCAGCTTACAGGGGTCCCCTGAGCAGTTCTTC